A single sample is the source of the 23 T cell receptor beta chains below, sequenced in a study of response to subunit inactivated influenza vaccine. One entry per CDR3 protein, called by TCRdb with MiXCR from the RT-PCR reads. Found here are approximately 520,000 distinct CDR3 sequences, about 25% of them singletons; the top ten hold less than 2.5%. The input for sequencing was CD4+ T cells sorted from PBMCs, taken 4 to 6 days after vaccination. Source of these receptors: a man aged 45-60 years who received an inactivated influenza vaccine.

This clonotype was seen a handful of times. The V call is TRBV5-1, the J call TRBJ2-4; possible D gene TRBD2, 5 bases. The CDR3 spans 14 residues. In germline, CDR1 is SGHRS, CDR2 YFSETQ. The V gene lost 4 bases and the J gene lost 9 bases, with 17 bases spanning the gap. In DNA form, the CDR3 reads TGCGCCAGCAGCCCCGGCCGGGTTGAGGGCATTCAGTACTTC. Translated: CASSPGRVEGIQYF.

In its sample, this clonotype was seen a few times. The rearrangement uses TRBV20-1 and TRBJ2-5, with 11 bases identical to TRBD2. V was clipped by 8 bases and J by 2 bases; unmatched bases: 7. Germline CDR1 is DFQATT and CDR2 is SNEGSKA (reference sequence). CDR3 length equals 14 residues. This chain's CDR3 is CSTMGTSGQETQYF. The CDR3 nucleotides read TGCAGTACCATGGGGACTAGCGGACAAGAGACCCAGTACTTC.

V is TRBV29-1 and J is TRBJ2-5, with D possibly matching TRBD2 (6 bases). Trimming cost V 6 bases and J 2 bases, with 19 bases left between them. The germline CDR1 and CDR2 sequences are SQVTM and ANQGSEA. CDR3 length equals 15 residues. CDR3 DNA: TGCAGCGTCCCCCGGGACTCATTAACTCAAGAGACCCAGTACTTC. It is translated as CSVPRDSLTQETQYF. The complete variable domain, with remaining parts taken from reference TRBV29-1 and TRBJ2-5, reads SAVISQKPSRDICQRGTSLTIQCQVDSQVTMMFWYRQQPGQSLTLIATANQGSEATYESGFVIDKFPISRPNLTFSTLTVSNMSPEDSSIYLCSVPRDSLTQETQYFGPGTRLLVL.

The chain combines TRBV7-9 with TRBJ1-1, with D perhaps TRBD1 (5 bases). Germline assignment: CDR1 SEHNR and CDR2 FQNEAQ (reference sequence). CDR3 length equals 14 residues. V was pared by 2 bases and J by 2 bases, with 9 bases between. The CDR3 reads CASSLQTGNTEAFF. The CDR3 region has the DNA TGTGCCAGCAGCTTACAAACAGGAAACACTGAAGCTTTCTTT. The full variable domain, in which reference TRBV7-9 and TRBJ1-1 provide the parts outside the CDR3, is DTGVSQNPRHKITKRGQNVTFRCDPISEHNRLYWYRQTLGQGPEFLTYFQNEAQLEKSRLLSDRFSAERPKGSFSTLEIQRTEQGDSAMYLCASSLQTGNTEAFFGQGTRLTVV.

This CDR3 is CASSIGPFKNSPLHF. CDR3 nucleotides: TGTGCCAGCAGCATCGGACCGTTTAAGAATTCACCCCTCCACTTT. This rearrangement joins TRBV5-5 to TRBJ1-6; no definite D call. V lost 4 bases and J lost 7, with 15 bases in between. The CDR3 has 15 residues. The germline V gene has CDR1 SGHKS and CDR2 YYEKEE (reference sequence).

J is TRBJ2-7 and V is TRBV4-2, with 8 bases fitting TRBD1. The CDR3 loop spans 18 amino acids. V shed 4 bases, J shed 3 bases, and the junction held 17 bases outside the gene matches. CDR1 and CDR2 (germline): LGHNA, YNFKEQ. The CDR3 nucleotides read TGTGCCAGCAGCCGGGAGATAAGCGTAGCGGACAGGGTCTACGAGCAGTACTTC. Protein sequence: CASSREISVADRVYEQYF.

The chain recombines TRBV12-5 with TRBJ2-7, with D possibly TRBD2 on 6 matching bases. Germline CDR1 LGHNT, CDR2 FRNRAP. The CDR3 has 16 amino acids. Trimming stripped 0 bases from V and 3 bases from J, with 15 bases between. CDR3 coding DNA: TGTGCTAGTGGTTTGGTAAACATTCTGGACTACTACGAGCAGTACTTC. Protein sequence: CASGLVNILDYYEQYF.

This clonotype came up a few times. Its ends do not fully match the called genes, so a read error is possible. This rearrangement joins TRBV7-7 to TRBJ2-3, with 7 bases lining up with TRBD2. Germline-derived CDR1 and CDR2 are SSHAT and FNYEAQ (reference sequence). The CDR3 length is 15 residues. CDR3 coding DNA: TGTGCTAGCAGCTTAGCACGGGGGGGCACAGATACGCAGTATTTT. This gives the protein CASSLARGGTDTQYF.

In its sample, this clonotype ranks as medium-sized. CDR3 sequence reads: CASSLAQGHSTEAFF. CDR3 DNA sequence: TGTGCCAGCAGCTTAGCGCAAGGTCATAGCACTGAAGCTTTCTTT. The V call is TRBV7-2, the J call TRBJ1-1; unclear D gene. Germline assignment: CDR1 SGHTA and CDR2 FQGNSA. The CDR3 has 15 residues. Trimming shortened V by 0 bases and J by 4 bases, and 12 bases separated the two germline ends.

V usage is TRBV29-1 and J usage is TRBJ1-1; D unresolved. The germline CDR1 and CDR2 sequences are SQVTM and ANQGSEA. The CDR3 sequence is 11 residues long. V lost 5 bases, J lost 4 bases, and 8 bases lay in between. The CDR3 nucleotides read TGCAGCGTTCACACTGGCACTGAAGCTTTCTTT. It specifies CSVHTGTEAFF.

This clonotype has just a few counts. In DNA, the CDR3 is TGTGCCAGCAGTGTGCTAGCGGCCAGCTCCTACGAGCAGTACTTC. This gives the protein CASSVLAASSYEQYF. The chain is built from TRBV6-1 and TRBJ2-7; 7 nucleotides match TRBD2. V shed 4 bases, J shed 0 bases, and the junction held 6 bases outside the gene matches. This CDR3 region has 15 residues. Germline CDR1 is MNHNS and CDR2 is SASEGT.

The chain combines TRBV20-1 with TRBJ2-7; D unclear. The CDR3 is 17 amino acids. Deletions cut 2 bases from V and 6 bases from J, with 26 bases between. Germline values: CDR1 DFQATT, CDR2 SNEGSKA (reference sequence). The chain's CDR3 is CSARSGLARASSGEQYF. In DNA, the CDR3 is TGCAGTGCTAGATCTGGGTTGGCCAGAGCGTCTTCGGGCGAGCAGTACTTC.

This clonotype has just a few counts. The CDR3 nucleotides read TGCGCCAGCAGCTTGGCCCGGACACTAAACACCGGGGAGCTGTTTTTT. This codes for CASSLARTLNTGELFF. The chain employs TRBV5-1 and TRBJ2-2; maybe TRBD1 (5 bases). Germline CDR1 reads SGHRS; CDR2 reads YFSETQ. Trimming removed 0 bases at V and 2 bases at J, with 11 bases between. This CDR3 is built from 16 residues.

This clonotype was recorded a few times. The chain couples TRBV9 to TRBJ2-3; D unresolved. V was pared by 1 base and J by 5 bases, with 11 bases between. In germline, CDR1 is SGDLS, CDR2 YYNGEE. CDR3 size: 14 residues. Here the CDR3 reads CASSVMDPGDTQYF. For the CDR3, the DNA is TGTGCCAGCAGCGTAATGGACCCCGGAGATACGCAGTATTTT.

This clonotype was seen repeatedly, ten times or more. The chain carries TRBV5-1 and TRBJ1-1; unclear D gene. Germline V gene data show CDR1 as SGHRS and CDR2 as YFSETQ. The V and J ends lost 0 bases and 5 bases respectively, with 11 bases between them. The CDR3 loop spans 14 amino acids. CDR3 amino acids: CASSLEPSRTEAFF. In DNA, the CDR3 is TGCGCCAGCAGCTTGGAGCCTTCTCGGACTGAAGCTTTCTTT.

This clonotype was found many times. DNA for the CDR3: TGTGCCAGCAGCATAAGCGGGGTGGTAGATACGCAGTATTTT. It translates to CASSISGVVDTQYF. This chain joins TRBV7-2 and TRBJ2-3; 7 nucleotides line up with TRBD2. Trimming removed 5 bases from V and 5 bases from J; junction bases left unmatched: 7. The length of the CDR3 is 14 residues. CDR1 and CDR2 from the germline V gene are SGHTA and FQGNSA.

This clonotype was recorded a few times. The chain recombines TRBV29-1 with TRBJ2-1; 8 bases line up with TRBD1. J lost 12 bases, V lost 2 bases, and 12 bases had no gene match. Germline lookup yields CDR1 SQVTM and CDR2 ANQGSEA. This CDR3 comprises 14 residues. The CDR3 sequence is CSVERTGSIPWQFF. The CDR3 DNA sequence: TGCAGCGTTGAAAGGACAGGGAGTATTCCGTGGCAGTTCTTC.

This clonotype was found many times. The chain is built from TRBV12-3 or TRBV12-4 and TRBJ2-2; no reliable D call. The CDR3 contains 12 residues. V was clipped by 10 bases and J by 2 bases, with 8 bases between them. Written as DNA, the CDR3 is TGTGCCACCCTTAGAAACACCGGGGAGCTGTTTTTT. This codes for CATLRNTGELFF.

This clonotype was seen a few times. This chain connects TRBV7-2 to TRBJ2-7; the match to TRBD1 covers 10 bases. The CDR3 contains 17 residues. The germline V gene encodes CDR1 SGHTA and CDR2 FQGNSA. Trimming removed 2 bases from V and 7 bases from J; junction bases left unmatched: 14. The CDR3 nucleotides are TGTGCCAGCAGCTTACGGCCCCCGGGACAGGGGAAAGAGGAGCAGTACTTC. Amino acids: CASSLRPPGQGKEEQYF.

This clonotype was counted a few times. The V and J genes are TRBV5-1 and TRBJ2-1; no clear D gene. V lost 6 bases and J lost 6, with 16 bases in between. This CDR3 has 14 residues. The germline CDR1 and CDR2 sequences are SGHRS and YFSETQ. CDR3 in amino acids: CASNVRSAGNEQFF. CDR3 in DNA: TGCGCCAGCAATGTCCGTTCCGCCGGCAATGAGCAGTTCTTC. Based on the CDR3 plus reference TRBV5-1 and TRBJ2-1, the full variable domain is KAGVTQTPRYLIKTRGQQVTLSCSPISGHRSVSWYQQTPGQGLQFLFEYFSETQRNKGNFPGRFSGRQFSNSRSEMNVSTLELGDSALYLCASNVRSAGNEQFFGPGTRLTVL.

This clonotype came up a few times. V usage is TRBV20-1 and J usage is TRBJ1-5; D ambiguous. The V gene's germline CDR1 is DFQATT and CDR2 SNEGSKA (reference sequence). Trimming pared 3 bases from V and 0 bases from J, leaving 12 bases between. The CDR3 runs 15 residues. The CDR3 sequence: CSASREQNSNQPQHF. For the CDR3, the DNA is TGCAGTGCTAGCAGAGAACAGAATAGCAATCAGCCCCAGCATTTT.

This clonotype was observed a handful of times. The chain is built from TRBV5-1 and TRBJ1-1, with D tentatively TRBD1 (5 bases). Germline values: CDR1 SGHRS, CDR2 YFSETQ. V was pared by 0 bases and J by 1 base, with 10 bases between. The CDR3 has 15 residues. CDR3 bases: TGCGCCAGCAGCTTGGAATGGGGACCGAACACTGAAGCTTTCTTT. Encoded protein: CASSLEWGPNTEAFF.

The J gene is TRBJ2-3, the V gene TRBV7-9; the match to TRBD2 covers 9 bases. The CDR3 is 16 residues long. Per germline, CDR1 SEHNR and CDR2 FQNEAQ (reference sequence). J gave up 4 bases and V 5 bases, and 10 bases lay outside the gene matches. CDR3 sequence (DNA): TGTGCCAGCAGCCCACCTGGGACTAGCTCGGCAGATACGCAGTATTTT. As protein: CASSPPGTSSADTQYF.